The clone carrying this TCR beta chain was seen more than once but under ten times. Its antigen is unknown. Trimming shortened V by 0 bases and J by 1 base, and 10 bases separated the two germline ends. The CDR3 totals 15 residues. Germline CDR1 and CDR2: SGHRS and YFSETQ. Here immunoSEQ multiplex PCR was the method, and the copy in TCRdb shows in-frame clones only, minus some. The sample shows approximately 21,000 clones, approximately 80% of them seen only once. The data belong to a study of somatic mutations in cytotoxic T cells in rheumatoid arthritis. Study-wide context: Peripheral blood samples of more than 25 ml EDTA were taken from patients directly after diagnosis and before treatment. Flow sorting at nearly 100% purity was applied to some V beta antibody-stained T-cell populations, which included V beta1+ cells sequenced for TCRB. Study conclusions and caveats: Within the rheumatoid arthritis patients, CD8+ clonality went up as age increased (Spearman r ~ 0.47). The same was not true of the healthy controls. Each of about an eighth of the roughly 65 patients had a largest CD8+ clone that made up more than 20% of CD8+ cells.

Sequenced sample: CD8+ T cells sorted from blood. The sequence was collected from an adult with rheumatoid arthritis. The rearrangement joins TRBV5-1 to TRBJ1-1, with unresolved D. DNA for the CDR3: TGCGCCAGCAGCTTGGTGACCCCCAGGAACACTGAAGCTTTCTTT. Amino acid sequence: CASSLVTPRNTEAFF.